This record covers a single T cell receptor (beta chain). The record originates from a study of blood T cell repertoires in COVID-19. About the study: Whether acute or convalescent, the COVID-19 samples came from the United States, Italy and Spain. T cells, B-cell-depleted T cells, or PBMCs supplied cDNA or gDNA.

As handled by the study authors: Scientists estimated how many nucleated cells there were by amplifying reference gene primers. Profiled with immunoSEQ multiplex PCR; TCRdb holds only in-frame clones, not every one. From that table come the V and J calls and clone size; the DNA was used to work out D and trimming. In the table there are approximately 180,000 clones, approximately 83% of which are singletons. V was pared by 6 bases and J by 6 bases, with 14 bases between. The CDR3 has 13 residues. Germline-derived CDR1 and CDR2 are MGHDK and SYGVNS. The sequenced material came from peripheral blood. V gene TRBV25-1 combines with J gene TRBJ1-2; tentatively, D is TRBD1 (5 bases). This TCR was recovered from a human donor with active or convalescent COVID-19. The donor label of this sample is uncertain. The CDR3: CASSRAGVDGYTF. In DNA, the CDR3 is TGTGCCAGCAGCAGGGCAGGAGTCGATGGCTACACCTTC.